This TCR beta chain was identified in a study of patients and donors after allogeneic stem cell transplantation. V was pared by 1 base and J by 3 bases, with 0 bases of the junction left unmatched. The CDR3 is 14 residues long. Germline V CDR1 and CDR2: GTSNPN, SVGIG (reference sequence). TCRdb redid the calling of the RT-PCR reads with MiXCR, one entry per CDR3 protein. The table shows some 960,000 distinct CDR3 sequences, with approximately 18% occurring only once. This clonotype was seen a few times. Sequenced: blood, either unsorted or a sorted T cell fraction (not recorded which). This receptor was taken from a human donor who was either an allogeneic HSCT recipient or a stem cell or donor lymphocyte infusion donor (not recorded which). It is not recorded whose cells these are; they may come from a transplant donor. The genes are TRBV30 and TRBJ2-3; 11 bases map to TRBD2. In nucleotides, the CDR3 is TGTGCCTGGAGTGGACTAGCGGGGACAGATACGCAGTATTTT. Its protein is CAWSGLAGTDTQYF.